The 15 T cell receptor beta chains below come from one sample, sequenced in a study of technical replicates of blood from several donors. TCRdb keeps only in-frame clones here, not all; method: immunoSEQ multiplex PCR. The sample includes around 72,000 clones, around nine tenths of them seen just once. Material: T cells isolated from PBMCs. These receptors were obtained from a human donor in good health.

The genes are TRBV27 and TRBJ2-7; 9 nucleotides align to TRBD1. The CDR3 sequence is 13 residues long. V was clipped by 6 bases and J by 6 bases; unmatched bases: 6. Germline loops: CDR1 MNHEY, CDR2 SMNVEV (reference sequence). CDR3: CASRDRGFGEQYF. CDR3 DNA: TGTGCCAGCAGGGACAGGGGTTTTGGCGAGCAGTACTTC.

The chain carries TRBV5-4 and TRBJ1-2, with 8 bases matching TRBD1. This CDR3 contains 17 residues. The V gene's germline CDR1 is SGHNT and CDR2 YYREEE (reference sequence). V trimming: 2 bases; J trimming: 4 bases; junction bases outside the gene matches: 13. This CDR3 is CASSLYVPTGGTYGYTF. CDR3 bases: TGTGCCAGCAGCTTATATGTCCCAACAGGGGGTACCTATGGCTACACCTTC.

The rearrangement joins TRBV2 to TRBJ2-7; 8 bases fit TRBD2. CDR3 length: 13 amino acids. Losses at the gene ends were 6 bases for V and 9 bases for J; bases not matched to a gene: 10. CDR1 and CDR2 (germline): SNHLY, FYNNEI. The CDR3 bases are TGTGCCAGCAGCCCCCCGGATCGGGGGGGGCAGTACTTC. This codes for CASSPPDRGGQYF.

This clone was detected a few times. The sample holds other DNA sequences that translate to the same CDR3. V and J are TRBV7-2 and TRBJ1-2, with 7 nucleotides matching TRBD1. Germline V gene data show CDR1 as SGHTA and CDR2 as FQGNSA. The CDR3 loop spans 14 amino acids. Trimming at V came to 4 bases and at J to 4 bases, leaving 6 bases not matched to a gene. The CDR3 loop is CASSSSGTAYGYTF. Here the CDR3 DNA reads TGTGCCAGCAGCTCCTCCGGGACAGCCTATGGCTACACCTTC.

The genes are TRBV18 and TRBJ2-5; TRBD2 matches 9 bases. The CDR3 extends over 15 amino acids. Germline V CDR1 and CDR2: KGHSH, LQKENI. V shed 0 bases and J 7 bases; nucleotides not matched to a gene: 6. This CDR3 is CASSPPAGGPGTQYF. As DNA, the CDR3 is TGTGCCAGCTCACCACCGGCGGGAGGGCCCGGGACCCAGTACTTC.

This sequence joins TRBV7-2 and TRBJ2-1, with 11 bases identical to TRBD2. The CDR3 totals 13 residues. The V gene's germline CDR1 is SGHTA and CDR2 FQGNSA. The ends lost 6 bases at V and 10 bases at J; junction bases unmatched: 5. The DNA of the CDR3 is TGTGCCAGCAGGCTAGCGGGAGGATGGGAGCAGTTCTTC. It encodes CASRLAGGWEQFF. The complete variable domain, with remaining parts taken from reference TRBV7-2 and TRBJ2-1, reads GAGVSQSPSNKVTEKGKDVELRCDPISGHTALYWYRQSLGQGLEFLIYFQGNSAPDKSGLPSDRFSAERTGGSVSTLTIQRTQQEDSAVYLCASRLAGGWEQFFGPGTRLTVL.

The rearrangement links TRBV5-1 to TRBJ2-2; D not resolved. CDR1 and CDR2 from the germline V gene are SGHRS and YFSETQ. Trimming stripped 7 bases from V and 5 bases from J, with 12 bases between. The CDR3 is made up of 13 amino acids. CDR3 sequence reads: CASVPAETGELFF. In DNA form, the CDR3 reads TGCGCCAGCGTTCCCGCGGAGACCGGGGAGCTGTTTTTT.

This chain connects TRBV28 to TRBJ2-6, with D hard to call. The CDR3 contains 14 residues. The ends were cut back, 5 bases at V and 0 bases at J, with 5 bases in the middle. The V gene's germline CDR1 is MDHEN and CDR2 SYDVKM. The CDR3 nucleotides read TGTGCCAGCAGTCGGGTCTCTGGGGCCAACGTCCTGACTTTC. Translating it yields CASSRVSGANVLTF.

V and J are TRBV6-6 and TRBJ2-3, with D possibly being TRBD2 (6 bases). The CDR3 spans 13 residues. CDR1 is MNHNY, CDR2 SVGAGI, per germline (reference sequence). V was clipped by 6 bases and J by 5 bases, with 12 bases between them. In DNA form, the CDR3 reads TGTGCCAGCAGCACAATGGGGGGAGATACGCAGTATTTT. Its protein is CASSTMGGDTQYF.

The chain is built from TRBV5-4 and TRBJ1-1, with D tentatively TRBD1 (5 bases). Germline assignment: CDR1 SGHNT and CDR2 YYREEE (reference sequence). Trimming stripped 4 bases from V and 4 bases from J, with 11 bases between. This CDR3 is 13 amino acids long. The CDR3 is CASSVGPGTEAFF. The DNA of the CDR3 is TGTGCCAGCAGCGTGGGACCAGGCACTGAAGCTTTCTTT.

With regard to this clone: Other nucleotide sequences from this sample produce the same CDR3. V is TRBV7-9 and J is TRBJ2-7; 9 nucleotides match TRBD1. The germline V gene encodes CDR1 SEHNR and CDR2 FQNEAQ (reference sequence). J was trimmed by 2 bases and V by 5 bases; bases with no gene match: 4. The length of the CDR3 is 14 residues. CDR3: CASSRGQGAYEQYF. The CDR3 region has the DNA TGTGCCAGCAGCCGGGGACAGGGAGCCTACGAGCAGTACTTC.

This chain uses TRBV4-3 with TRBJ2-3; D possibly corresponds to TRBD1 (5 bases). The CDR3 consists of 15 residues. V lost 3 bases to trimming and J lost 0 bases, with 10 bases between them. The germline CDR1 and CDR2 sequences are LGHNA and YSLEER. CDR3 loop: CASSQEQASTDTQYF. The DNA for the CDR3 is TGCGCCAGCAGCCAGGAACAGGCCAGCACAGATACGCAGTATTTT.

A single count supports this clone. V usage is TRBV6-5 and J usage is TRBJ2-7, with 10 bases lining up with TRBD2. The CDR3 totals 15 residues. V lost 2 bases and J lost 3; bases outside the gene matches: 4. Germline V gene data show CDR1 as MNHEY and CDR2 as SVGAGI. This chain's CDR3 is CASSYRSGRGYEQYF. The CDR3 nucleotides are TGTGCCAGCAGTTACCGGAGCGGGAGGGGCTACGAGCAGTACTTC.

The chain couples TRBV9 to TRBJ2-2; the D gene is possibly TRBD2 (5 bases). V lost 3 bases to trimming and J lost 4 bases, with 13 bases between them. Germline CDR1 and CDR2: SGDLS and YYNGEE. This CDR3 has 15 residues. In nucleotides, the CDR3 is TGTGCCAGCAGCGCGGCACTAGTTGTCACCGGGGAGCTGTTTTTT. Its protein product is CASSAALVVTGELFF.

V is TRBV7-2 and J is TRBJ1-1; 8 bases align to TRBD1. The junction had 6 bases not matched to a gene; V was cut back by 6 bases and J by 3 bases. Germline V gene data show CDR1 as SGHTA and CDR2 as FQGNSA. The CDR3 totals 14 residues. The CDR3 loop reads CASRSGTGDTEAFF. The CDR3 DNA is TGTGCCAGCAGATCCGGGACAGGAGACACTGAAGCTTTCTTT.